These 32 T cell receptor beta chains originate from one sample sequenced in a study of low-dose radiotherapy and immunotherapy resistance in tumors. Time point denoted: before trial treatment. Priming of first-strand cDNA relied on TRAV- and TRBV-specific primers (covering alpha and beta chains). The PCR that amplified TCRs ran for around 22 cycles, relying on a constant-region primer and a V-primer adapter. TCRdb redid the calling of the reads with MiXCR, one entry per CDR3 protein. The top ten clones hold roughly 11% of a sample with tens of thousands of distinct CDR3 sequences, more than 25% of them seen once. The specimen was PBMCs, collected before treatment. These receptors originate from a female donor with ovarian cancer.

The CDR3 here is CASSRGGRNTEAFF. The CDR3 DNA reads TGCGCCAGCAGCCGGGGGGGGAGGAACACTGAAGCTTTCTTT. This sequence joins TRBV5-1 and TRBJ1-1, with D possibly matching TRBD1 (5 bases). Germline V gene lookup returns CDR1 SGHRS and CDR2 YFSETQ. The V end was cut by 4 bases, the J end by 1 base, with 11 bases between. The CDR3 contains 14 residues.

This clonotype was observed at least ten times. The CDR3 sequence: CASSGDVYGYTF. The CDR3 region has the DNA TGTGCCAGCTCAGGGGATGTCTATGGCTACACCTTC. V gene TRBV18 combines with J gene TRBJ1-2; the D is unclear. Germline V gives CDR1 KGHSH, CDR2 LQKENI. Trimming pared 5 bases from V and 4 bases from J, leaving 8 bases between. The CDR3 contains 12 residues.

The CDR3 DNA reads as TGCAGCGTTTCACAGGGGGCGAGTCAGCCCCAGCATTTT. Translated: CSVSQGASQPQHF. This chain joins TRBV29-1 and TRBJ1-5, with 9 bases lining up with TRBD1. Germline values: CDR1 SQVTM, CDR2 ANQGSEA. CDR3 length equals 13 residues. The J segment lost 6 bases and the V segment lost 5 bases, leaving 5 bases of the junction unmatched.

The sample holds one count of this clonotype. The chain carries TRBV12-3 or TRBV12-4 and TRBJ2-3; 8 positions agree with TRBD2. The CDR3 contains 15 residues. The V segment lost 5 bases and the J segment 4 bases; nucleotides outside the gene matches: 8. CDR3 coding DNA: TGTGCCAGCAGTGAAACGCGCGGGGGGCCAGATACGCAGTATTTT. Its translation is CASSETRGGPDTQYF.

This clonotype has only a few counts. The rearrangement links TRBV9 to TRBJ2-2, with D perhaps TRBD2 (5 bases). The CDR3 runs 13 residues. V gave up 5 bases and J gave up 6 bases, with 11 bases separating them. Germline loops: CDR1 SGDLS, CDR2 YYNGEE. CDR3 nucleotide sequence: TGTGCCAGCAGTCAAGGGAGTCCCGGGGAGCTGTTTTTT. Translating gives CASSQGSPGELFF.

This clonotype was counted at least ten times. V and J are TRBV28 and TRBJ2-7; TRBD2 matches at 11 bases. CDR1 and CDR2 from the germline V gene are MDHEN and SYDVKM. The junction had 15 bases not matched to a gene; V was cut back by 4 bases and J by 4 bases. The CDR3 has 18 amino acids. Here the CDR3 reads CASSSFLAGGGLPYEQYF. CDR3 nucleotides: TGTGCCAGCAGTTCTTTCCTAGCGGGAGGTGGCCTGCCATACGAGCAGTACTTC.

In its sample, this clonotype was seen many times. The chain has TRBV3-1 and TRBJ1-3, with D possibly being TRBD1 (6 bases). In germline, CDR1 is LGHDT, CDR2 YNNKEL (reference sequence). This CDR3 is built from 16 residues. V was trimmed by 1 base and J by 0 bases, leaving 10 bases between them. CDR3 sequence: CASSQGTAGSGNTIYF. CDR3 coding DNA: TGTGCCAGCAGCCAAGGGACAGCAGGCTCTGGAAACACCATATATTTT.

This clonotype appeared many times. This CDR3 is CASSIRLAGLPYEQYF. Written as DNA, the CDR3 is TGTGCCAGCAGTATCCGACTAGCGGGATTACCCTACGAGCAGTACTTC. The chain recombines TRBV28 with TRBJ2-7, with 11 bases identical to TRBD2. This CDR3 is 16 amino acids long. The J segment lost 2 bases and the V segment lost 5 bases, leaving 8 bases of the junction unmatched. CDR1 is MDHEN and CDR2 is SYDVKM in the germline V gene.

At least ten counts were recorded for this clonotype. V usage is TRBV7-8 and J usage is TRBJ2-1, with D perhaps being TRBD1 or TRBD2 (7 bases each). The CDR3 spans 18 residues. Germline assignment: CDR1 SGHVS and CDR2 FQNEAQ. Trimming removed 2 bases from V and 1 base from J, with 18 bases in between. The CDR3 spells CASSLQGGDQFSYNEQFF. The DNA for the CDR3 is TGTGCCAGCAGCTTACAGGGGGGGGACCAATTTTCCTACAATGAGCAGTTCTTC.

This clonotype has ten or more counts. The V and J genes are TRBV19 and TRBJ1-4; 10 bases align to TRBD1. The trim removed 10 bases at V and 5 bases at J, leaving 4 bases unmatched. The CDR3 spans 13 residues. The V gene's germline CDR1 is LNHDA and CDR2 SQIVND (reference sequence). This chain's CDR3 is CATGTGANEKLFF. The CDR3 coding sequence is TGTGCCACGGGGACAGGGGCGAATGAAAAACTGTTTTTT.

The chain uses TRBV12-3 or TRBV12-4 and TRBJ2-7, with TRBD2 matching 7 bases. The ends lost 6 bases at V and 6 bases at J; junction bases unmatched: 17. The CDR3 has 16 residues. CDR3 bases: TGTGCCAGCAGCTCCCACGGGAGCGGGATCTGGGCCGAGCAGTACTTC. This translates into CASSSHGSGIWAEQYF.

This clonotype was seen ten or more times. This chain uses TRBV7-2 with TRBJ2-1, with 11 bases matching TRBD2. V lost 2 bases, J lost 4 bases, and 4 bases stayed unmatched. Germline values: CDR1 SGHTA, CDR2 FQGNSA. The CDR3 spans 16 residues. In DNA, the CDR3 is TGTGCCAGCAGCTTACGAACTAGCGGGAGTTACAATGAGCAGTTCTTC. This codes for CASSLRTSGSYNEQFF.

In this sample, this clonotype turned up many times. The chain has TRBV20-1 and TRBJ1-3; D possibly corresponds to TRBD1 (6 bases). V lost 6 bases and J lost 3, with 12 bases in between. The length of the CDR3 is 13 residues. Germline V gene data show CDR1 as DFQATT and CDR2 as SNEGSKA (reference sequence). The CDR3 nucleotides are TGCAGTGCACGGGACATTTTTGGAAACACCATATATTTT. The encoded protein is CSARDIFGNTIYF.

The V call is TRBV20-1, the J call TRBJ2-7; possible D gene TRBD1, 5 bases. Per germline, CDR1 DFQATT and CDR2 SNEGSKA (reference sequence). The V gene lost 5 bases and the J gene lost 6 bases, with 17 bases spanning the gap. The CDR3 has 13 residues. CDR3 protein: CSALHLQAVEQYF. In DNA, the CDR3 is TGCAGTGCTCTACACCTACAGGCTGTCGAGCAGTACTTC.

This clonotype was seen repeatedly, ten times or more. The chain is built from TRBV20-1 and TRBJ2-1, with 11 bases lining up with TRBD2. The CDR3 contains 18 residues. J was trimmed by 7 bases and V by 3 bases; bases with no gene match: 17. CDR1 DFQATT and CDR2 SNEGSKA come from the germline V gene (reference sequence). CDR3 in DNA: TGCAGTGCTAGGGTGGGACTAGCGGCAGGCGTCGGGAAAAATGAGCAGTTCTTC. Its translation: CSARVGLAAGVGKNEQFF.

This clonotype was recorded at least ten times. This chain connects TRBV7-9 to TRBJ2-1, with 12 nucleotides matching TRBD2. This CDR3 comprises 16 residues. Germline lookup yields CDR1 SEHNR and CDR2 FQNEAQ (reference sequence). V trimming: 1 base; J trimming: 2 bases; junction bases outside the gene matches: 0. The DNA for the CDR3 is TGTGCCAGCAGCTTAGGGACTAGCGGGGCCTACAATGAGCAGTTCTTC. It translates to CASSLGTSGAYNEQFF.

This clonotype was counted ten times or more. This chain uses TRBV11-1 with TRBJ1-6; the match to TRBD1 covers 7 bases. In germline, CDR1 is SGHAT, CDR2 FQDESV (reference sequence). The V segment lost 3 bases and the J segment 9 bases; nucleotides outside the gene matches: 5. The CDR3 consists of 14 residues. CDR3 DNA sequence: TGTGCCAGCAGCTTCCGGGACAGAAGTTCACCCCTCCACTTT. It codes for CASSFRDRSSPLHF.

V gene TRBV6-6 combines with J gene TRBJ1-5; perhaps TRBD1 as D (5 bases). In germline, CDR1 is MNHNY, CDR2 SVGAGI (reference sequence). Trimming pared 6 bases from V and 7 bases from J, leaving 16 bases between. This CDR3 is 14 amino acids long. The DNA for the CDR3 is TGTGCCAGCAGCACGCAGGGAAGGGAACAGCCCCAGCATTTT. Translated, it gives CASSTQGREQPQHF.

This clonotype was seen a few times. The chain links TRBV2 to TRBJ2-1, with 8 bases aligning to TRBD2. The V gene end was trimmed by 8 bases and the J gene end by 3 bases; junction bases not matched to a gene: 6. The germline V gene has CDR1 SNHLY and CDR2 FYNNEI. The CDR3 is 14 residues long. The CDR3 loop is CASAGTRGYNEQFF. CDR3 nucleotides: TGTGCCAGCGCCGGGACTAGGGGCTACAATGAGCAGTTCTTC.

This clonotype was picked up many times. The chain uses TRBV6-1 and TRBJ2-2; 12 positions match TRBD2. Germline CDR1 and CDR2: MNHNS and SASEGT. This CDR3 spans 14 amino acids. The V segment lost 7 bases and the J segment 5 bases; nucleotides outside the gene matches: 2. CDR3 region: CASKGLAGTGELFF. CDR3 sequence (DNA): TGTGCCAGCAAGGGACTAGCGGGTACCGGGGAGCTGTTTTTT.

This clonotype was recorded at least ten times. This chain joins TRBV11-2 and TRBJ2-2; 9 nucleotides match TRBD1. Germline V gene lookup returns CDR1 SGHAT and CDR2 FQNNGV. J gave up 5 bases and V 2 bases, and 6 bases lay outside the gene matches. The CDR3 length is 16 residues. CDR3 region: CASSLRDRVPTGELFF. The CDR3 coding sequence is TGTGCCAGCAGCTTAAGGGACAGGGTCCCTACCGGGGAGCTGTTTTTT.

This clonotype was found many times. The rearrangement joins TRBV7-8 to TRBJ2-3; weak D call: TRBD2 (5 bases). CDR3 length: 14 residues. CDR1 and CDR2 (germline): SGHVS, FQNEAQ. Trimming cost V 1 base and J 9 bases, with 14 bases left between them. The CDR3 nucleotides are TGTGCCAGCAGCTTAGTTAGATCGGGAAGAACGCAGTATTTT. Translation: CASSLVRSGRTQYF.

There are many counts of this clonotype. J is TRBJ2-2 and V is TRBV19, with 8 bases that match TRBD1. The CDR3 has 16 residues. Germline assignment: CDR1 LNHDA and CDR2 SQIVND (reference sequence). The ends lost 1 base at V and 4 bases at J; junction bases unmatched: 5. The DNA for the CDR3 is TGTGCCAGTAGTATAGCTCAGGGGGCGCCCACCGGGGAGCTGTTTTTT. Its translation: CASSIAQGAPTGELFF.

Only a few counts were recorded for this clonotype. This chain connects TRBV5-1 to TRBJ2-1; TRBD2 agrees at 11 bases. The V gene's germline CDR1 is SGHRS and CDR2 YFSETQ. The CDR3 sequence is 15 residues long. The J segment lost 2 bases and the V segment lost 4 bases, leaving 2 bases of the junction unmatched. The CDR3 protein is CASSTTSGAYNEQFF. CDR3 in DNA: TGCGCCAGCAGCACGACTAGCGGGGCCTACAATGAGCAGTTCTTC.

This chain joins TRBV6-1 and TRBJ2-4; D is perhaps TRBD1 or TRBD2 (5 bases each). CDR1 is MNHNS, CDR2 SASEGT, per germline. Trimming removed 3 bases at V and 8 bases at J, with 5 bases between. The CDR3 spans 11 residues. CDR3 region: CASSEGDIQYF. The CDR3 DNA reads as TGTGCCAGCAGTGAGGGGGACATTCAGTACTTC.

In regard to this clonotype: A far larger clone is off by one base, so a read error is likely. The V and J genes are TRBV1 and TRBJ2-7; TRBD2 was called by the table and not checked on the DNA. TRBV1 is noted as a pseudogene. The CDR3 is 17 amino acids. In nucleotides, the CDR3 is TGCGCCAGCAGCCAACTGCGAGGGAGGGGGGCTCGCTACGAGCAGTACTTC. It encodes CASSQLRGRGARYEQYF.

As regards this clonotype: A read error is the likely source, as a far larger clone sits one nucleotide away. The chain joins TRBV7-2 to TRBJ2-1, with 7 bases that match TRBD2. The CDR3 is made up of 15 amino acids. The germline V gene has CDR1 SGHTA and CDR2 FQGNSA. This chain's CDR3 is CASSLVLRENGEQLF. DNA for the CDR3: TGTGCCAGCAGCTTAGTTTTGCGGGAGAACGGTGAGCAGCTCTTC.

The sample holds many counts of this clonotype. The CDR3 bases are TGCGCCAGCAGCCCACGCGAGGGGCCAGAGCTCTATGGCTACACCTTC. Translation: CASSPREGPELYGYTF. This chain uses TRBV5-1 with TRBJ1-2, with D perhaps matching TRBD1 (5 bases). V was clipped by 4 bases and J by 4 bases, with 20 bases between them. CDR3 size: 16 residues. Per germline, CDR1 SGHRS and CDR2 YFSETQ.

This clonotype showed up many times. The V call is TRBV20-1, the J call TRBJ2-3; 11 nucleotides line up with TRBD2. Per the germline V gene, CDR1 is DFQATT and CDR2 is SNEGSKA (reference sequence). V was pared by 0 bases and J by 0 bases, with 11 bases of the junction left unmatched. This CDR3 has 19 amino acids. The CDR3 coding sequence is TGCAGTGCTAGAGATCGCATCGGACTAGCGGGCACTAGCACAGATACGCAGTATTTT. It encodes CSARDRIGLAGTSTDTQYF.

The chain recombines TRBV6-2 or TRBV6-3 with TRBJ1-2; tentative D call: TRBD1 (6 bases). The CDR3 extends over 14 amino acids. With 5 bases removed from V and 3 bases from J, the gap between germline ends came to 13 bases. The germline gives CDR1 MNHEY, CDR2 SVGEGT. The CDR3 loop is CASSIGQGYYGYTF. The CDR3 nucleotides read TGTGCCAGCAGTATAGGGCAGGGGTACTATGGCTACACCTTC.

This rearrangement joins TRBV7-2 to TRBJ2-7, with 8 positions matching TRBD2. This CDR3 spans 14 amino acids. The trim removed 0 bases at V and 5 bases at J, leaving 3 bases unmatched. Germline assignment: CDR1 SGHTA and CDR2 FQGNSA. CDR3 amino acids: CASSLASGSDEQYF. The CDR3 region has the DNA TGTGCCAGCAGCTTAGCCAGCGGGAGTGACGAGCAGTACTTC.

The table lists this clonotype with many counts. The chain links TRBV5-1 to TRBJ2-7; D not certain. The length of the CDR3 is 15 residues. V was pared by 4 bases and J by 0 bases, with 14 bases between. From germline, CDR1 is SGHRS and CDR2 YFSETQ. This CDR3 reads CASSPGPWNSYEQYF. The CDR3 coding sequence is TGCGCCAGCAGCCCGGGCCCGTGGAACTCCTACGAGCAGTACTTC. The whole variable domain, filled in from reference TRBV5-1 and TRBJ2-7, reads KAGVTQTPRYLIKTRGQQVTLSCSPISGHRSVSWYQQTPGQGLQFLFEYFSETQRNKGNFPGRFSGRQFSNSRSEMNVSTLELGDSALYLCASSPGPWNSYEQYFGPGTRLTVT.